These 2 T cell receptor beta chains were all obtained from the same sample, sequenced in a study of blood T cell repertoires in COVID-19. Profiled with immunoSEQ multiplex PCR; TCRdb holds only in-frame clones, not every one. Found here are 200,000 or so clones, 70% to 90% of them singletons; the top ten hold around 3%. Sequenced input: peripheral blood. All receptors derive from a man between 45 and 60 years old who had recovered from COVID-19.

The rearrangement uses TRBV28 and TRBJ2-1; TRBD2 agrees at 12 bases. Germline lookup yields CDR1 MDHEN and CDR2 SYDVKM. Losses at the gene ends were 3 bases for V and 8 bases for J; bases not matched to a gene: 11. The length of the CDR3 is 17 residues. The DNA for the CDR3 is TGTGCCAGCAGTTTCCTAGCGGGAGGGCCACGGCATGATGAGCAGTTCTTC. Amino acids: CASSFLAGGPRHDEQFF.

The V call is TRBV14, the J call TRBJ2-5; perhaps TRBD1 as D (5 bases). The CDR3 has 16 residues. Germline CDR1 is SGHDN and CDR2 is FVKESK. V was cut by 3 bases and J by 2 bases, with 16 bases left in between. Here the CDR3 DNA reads TGTGCCAGCAGCCAGGGATGGTCACAGGATCAAGAGACCCAGTACTTC. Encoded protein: CASSQGWSQDQETQYF.